A single sample gave rise to the 6 T cell receptor beta chains below, sequenced in a study of T-cell reconstitution after alpha-beta-depleted transplantation in children. The library targeted TCRbeta and was prepared with unique molecular identifiers. TCRdb re-called the PCR reads with MiXCR, one entry per CDR3 protein. The table records approximately 100,000 distinct CDR3 sequences, 9% to 15% of them present only once. This specimen was PBMCs from the stem cell graft donor, taken from the stem cell graft. The receptors come from a human donor who donated a stem cell graft to a child with inherited bone marrow failure.

There are many counts of this clonotype. This chain links TRBV7-2 with TRBJ2-5, with D tentatively TRBD1 (6 bases). The CDR3 is 14 residues long. Deletions cut 6 bases from V and 4 bases from J, with 15 bases between. CDR1 and CDR2 (germline): SGHTA, FQGNSA. The CDR3, as DNA: TGTGCCAGCAGACAGGGCGGCCACCTAGAGACCCAGTACTTC. It translates to CASRQGGHLETQYF.

This clonotype was seen many times. J is TRBJ2-7 and V is TRBV12-3 or TRBV12-4, with no clear D. Trimming cost V 1 base and J 2 bases, with 6 bases left between them. This CDR3 has 13 amino acids. The CDR3 protein is CASSLGDTYEQYF. The CDR3 DNA follows: TGTGCCAGCAGTTTAGGTGATACCTACGAGCAGTACTTC.

At least ten counts were recorded for this clonotype. The V gene is TRBV3-1, the J gene TRBJ2-1; perhaps TRBD2 as D (5 bases). V was clipped by 3 bases and J by 4 bases, with 16 bases between them. The CDR3 covers 16 residues. Germline V gives CDR1 LGHDT, CDR2 YNNKEL (reference sequence). CDR3 in amino acids: CASSHGPGNTYNEQFF. The CDR3 region has the DNA TGTGCCAGCAGCCACGGTCCGGGGAACACATACAATGAGCAGTTCTTC.

This clonotype was found many times. The chain is built from TRBV5-1 and TRBJ1-4; D remains ambiguous. Trimming pared 0 bases from V and 8 bases from J, leaving 8 bases between. From germline, CDR1 is SGHRS and CDR2 YFSETQ. This CDR3 region has 13 residues. Here the CDR3 DNA reads TGCGCCAGCAGCTTGGGGGGTCGAGAAAAACTGTTTTTT. Translating gives CASSLGGREKLFF.

This clonotype has ten or more counts. V gene TRBV6-4 combines with J gene TRBJ2-1; 9 bases match TRBD2. The CDR3 length is 16 residues. Germline V gene sequence: CDR1 MRHNA, CDR2 SNTAGT. V lost 3 bases, J lost 6 bases, and 9 bases stayed unmatched. CDR3: CASSESWSGGPNEQFF. In DNA form, the CDR3 reads TGTGCCAGCAGTGAGTCCTGGAGCGGGGGGCCCAATGAGCAGTTCTTC.

This clonotype was seen repeatedly, ten times or more. The chain carries TRBV20-1 and TRBJ1-6; D is uncertain. Germline-derived CDR1 and CDR2 are DFQATT and SNEGSKA (reference sequence). This CDR3 has 16 amino acids. Trimming removed 1 base from V and 4 bases from J, with 14 bases in between. CDR3 DNA sequence: TGCAGTGCTAGAGCTACGGGCCAGCTTTATAATTCACCCCTCCACTTT. Protein sequence: CSARATGQLYNSPLHF.